The clone carrying this T cell receptor beta chain was found once. The entry originates in a study of blood T cell repertoires in COVID-19. Repertoires were generated with immunoSEQ multiplex PCR, while TCRdb's copy carries only in-frame clones and drops some. Altogether some 270,000 clones are present, approximately 90% being singletons, with the ten largest covering around 0.8%. Germline V gives CDR1 LNHDA, CDR2 SQIVND (reference sequence). The CDR3 sequence is 13 residues long. With 4 bases removed from V and 6 bases from J, the gap between germline ends came to 10 bases. Sequencing was performed on peripheral blood. This clonotype was obtained from a man aged 25 to 40 with acute or convalescent COVID-19. The rearrangement links TRBV19 to TRBJ2-1; a possible D gene is TRBD1 (5 bases). CDR3: CASSNQQGNEQFF. The CDR3 DNA sequence: TGTGCCAGTAGTAATCAGCAGGGCAATGAGCAGTTCTTC.